Presented here are 26 T cell receptor beta chains from one specimen sequenced in a study of blood T cells in healthy people across ages. A sample-barcoded 5' primer and a J-beta primer mix were used in a second PCR of about 7 to 12 cycles. One entry per CDR3 protein results from TCRdb running MiXCR on the 5' RACE reads. The sample contains under 1,000,000 distinct CDR3 sequences, around half of which appear only once. Sequencing was performed on blood. The source is a man older than 75 in good health.

The chain joins TRBV30 to TRBJ1-4, with D tentatively TRBD1 (6 bases). CDR3 length: 15 amino acids. V lost 3 bases and J lost 5, with 16 bases in between. Germline CDR1 is GTSNPN and CDR2 is SVGIG (reference sequence). The CDR3 DNA sequence: TGTGCCTGGAGAAACCCGGGACACGAAAATGAAAAACTGTTTTTT. Its translation is CAWRNPGHENEKLFF.

This clonotype was recorded once. The V gene is TRBV6-1, the J gene TRBJ2-1, with TRBD2 matching over 11 bases. The J call may be faulty, since TRBJ2-7 better matches the DNA end. This CDR3 is 15 amino acids long. The germline CDR1 and CDR2 sequences are MNHNS and SASEGT. The DNA for the CDR3 is TGTGCCAGCAGTGTACTAGCGGGAGAGTACAATGAGCAGTACTTC. Its translation: CASSVLAGEYNEQYF.

The chain employs TRBV6-6 and TRBJ1-6; 7 bases line up with TRBD1. Germline V gene lookup returns CDR1 MNHNY and CDR2 SVGAGI (reference sequence). The CDR3 covers 15 residues. J lost 5 bases, V lost 6 bases, and 7 bases had no gene match. The CDR3 DNA is TGTGCCAGCAGGGCGTCGGGACAGAATAATTCACCCCTCCACTTT. Its translation: CASRASGQNNSPLHF.

This clonotype was observed a handful of times. The gene calls are TRBV6-5 and TRBJ2-7; D may match TRBD1 or TRBD2 (5 bases each). In germline, CDR1 is MNHEY, CDR2 SVGAGI. The CDR3 sequence is 14 residues long. The V end was cut by 6 bases, the J end by 4 bases, with 16 bases between. The chain's CDR3 is CASRTDYWAYEQYF. CDR3 bases: TGTGCCAGCAGGACAGACTATTGGGCTTACGAGCAGTACTTC.

CDR3 nucleotides: TGTGCCAGCAGCTTAGGACCGAGCTATAGCAATCAGCCCCAGCATTTT. This gives the protein CASSLGPSYSNQPQHF. This rearrangement joins TRBV7-8 to TRBJ1-5; D uncertain. Germline CDR1 is SGHVS and CDR2 is FQNEAQ. The CDR3 extends over 16 amino acids. The V gene lost 1 base and the J gene lost 0 bases, with 10 bases spanning the gap. The whole variable domain, remainder taken from reference TRBV7-8 and TRBJ1-5, is GAGVSQSPRYKVAKRGQDVALRCDPISGHVSLFWYQQALGQGPEFLTYFQNEAQLDKSGLPSDRFFAERPEGSVSTLKIQRTQQEDSAVYLCASSLGPSYSNQPQHFGDGTRLSIL.

The chain carries TRBV5-1 and TRBJ2-5; D not certain. The CDR3 length is 14 residues. V was trimmed by 4 bases and J by 2 bases, leaving 12 bases between them. Germline V gene data show CDR1 as SGHRS and CDR2 as YFSETQ. The CDR3 sequence: CASSQSLSQETQYF. The CDR3 DNA reads as TGCGCCAGCAGCCAGTCCCTATCGCAAGAGACCCAGTACTTC.

The rearrangement joins TRBV4-3 to TRBJ2-5; 9 bases map to TRBD2. This CDR3 comprises 15 residues. Germline V lookup: CDR1 LGHNA, CDR2 YSLEER. Trimming cost V 4 bases and J 3 bases; bases outside gene matches: 6. The CDR3 loop is CASSPLTSGKETQYF. The CDR3 DNA reads TGCGCCAGCAGCCCGTTGACTAGCGGAAAAGAGACCCAGTACTTC.

A few counts support this clonotype. J is TRBJ2-3 and V is TRBV24-1; 7 positions match TRBD2. The CDR3 spans 16 residues. V lost 5 bases, J lost 3 bases, and 10 bases stayed unmatched. Germline V gene lookup returns CDR1 KGHDR and CDR2 SFDVKD. This chain's CDR3 is CATSVRGRGGTDTQYF. The CDR3 coding sequence is TGTGCCACCAGTGTAAGAGGGAGGGGAGGGACAGATACGCAGTATTTT.

This clonotype was detected a few times. This sequence joins TRBV7-8 and TRBJ2-2, with TRBD1 matching over 9 bases. In germline, CDR1 is SGHVS, CDR2 FQNEAQ. CDR3 length: 17 amino acids. The V gene end was trimmed by 5 bases and the J gene end by 4 bases; junction bases not matched to a gene: 11. The CDR3 DNA is TGTGCCAGCAGCGCAAAGGGACAGGGCTTCGTCACCGGGGAGCTGTTTTTT. Its translation: CASSAKGQGFVTGELFF.

At least ten counts were recorded for this clonotype. The rearrangement uses TRBV7-9 and TRBJ2-1, with 10 nucleotides matching TRBD2. Germline CDR1 is SEHNR and CDR2 is FQNEAQ (reference sequence). The ends lost 8 bases at V and 4 bases at J; junction bases unmatched: 8. The CDR3 is 15 amino acids. The CDR3 region has the DNA TGTGCCAGCGCGGTCTCTAGCGGGAGATACAATGAGCAGTTCTTC. Amino acids: CASAVSSGRYNEQFF.

This clonotype was seen repeatedly, ten times or more. The chain is built from TRBV7-3 and TRBJ2-7; 7 nucleotides agree with TRBD2. CDR1 SGHTA and CDR2 FQGTGA come from the germline V gene. The CDR3 has 15 residues. The junction had 10 bases not matched to a gene; V was cut back by 5 bases and J by 3 bases. The CDR3 region is CASSLEAGAYYEQYF. In DNA form, the CDR3 reads TGTGCCAGCAGCCTAGAGGCGGGAGCATACTACGAGCAGTACTTC.

This clonotype came up a few times. The chain uses TRBV4-3 and TRBJ2-1; either TRBD1 or TRBD2 may supply D (6 bases each). The J call is doubtful: the DNA matches TRBJ2-7 better. The CDR3 has 16 amino acids. The V gene's germline CDR1 is LGHNA and CDR2 YSLEER. The chain's CDR3 is CASSGDIGSSYNEQYF. CDR3 sequence (DNA): TGCGCCAGCAGCGGGGACATCGGGAGCTCCTACAATGAGCAGTACTTC.

V and J are TRBV5-6 and TRBJ2-3; 10 bases map to TRBD2. CDR3 length equals 18 residues. Germline values: CDR1 SGHDT, CDR2 YYEEEE. V shed 5 bases, J shed 4 bases, and the junction held 16 bases outside the gene matches. The CDR3, as DNA: TGTGCCAGCAGATTGAACGGCGCGGCTAGCGGGAGTTCAGATACGCAGTATTTT. Translated, it gives CASRLNGAASGSSDTQYF.

This clonotype was recorded many times. V gene TRBV6-2 or TRBV6-3 combines with J gene TRBJ1-2; perhaps TRBD1 as D (5 bases). This CDR3 comprises 13 residues. Germline V gene sequence: CDR1 MNHEY, CDR2 SVGEGT. Trimming shortened V by 5 bases and J by 3 bases, and 10 bases separated the two germline ends. The CDR3 reads CASSATEDYGYTF. The DNA for the CDR3 is TGTGCCAGCAGTGCGACAGAGGACTATGGCTACACCTTC.

This chain connects TRBV12-3 or TRBV12-4 to TRBJ2-3, with 13 bases lining up with TRBD2. This CDR3 has 16 amino acids. J was trimmed by 6 bases and V by 5 bases; bases with no gene match: 8. The CDR3 sequence is CASSTQLAGGRDTQYF. The CDR3 bases are TGTGCCAGCAGTACTCAACTAGCGGGAGGGCGGGATACGCAGTATTTT.

This clonotype showed up many times. The V gene is TRBV20-1, the J gene TRBJ2-3; 15 bases match TRBD2. Germline V lookup: CDR1 DFQATT, CDR2 SNEGSKA (reference sequence). The length of the CDR3 is 18 residues. J gave up 7 bases and V 2 bases, and 13 bases lay outside the gene matches. As DNA, the CDR3 is TGCAGTGCTAGACGCCCTTTTGCCGGGACTAGCGGGAGGTATACGCAGTATTTT. Translating gives CSARRPFAGTSGRYTQYF.

The chain employs TRBV20-1 and TRBJ2-1; TRBD2 might be the D (5 bases). This CDR3 is built from 16 residues. Between the trimmed V and J ends, which lost 3 bases and 4 bases, there was a span of 19 bases. Germline-derived CDR1 and CDR2 are DFQATT and SNEGSKA (reference sequence). The DNA of the CDR3 is TGCAGTGCTAGTGCTAGGGAGCTAGGGTATTACAATGAGCAGTTCTTC. Encoded protein: CSASARELGYYNEQFF.

This clonotype has only one observation. The chain couples TRBV29-1 to TRBJ2-5; no definite D call. Near its end, the DNA agrees better with TRBJ2-7, so the J call may be wrong. The CDR3 extends over 12 amino acids. The V gene's germline CDR1 is SQVTM and CDR2 ANQGSEA. The CDR3 bases are TGCAGCGTTGAAGACCAGAACCACGAGCAGTACTTC. This sequence encodes CSVEDQNHEQYF.

J is TRBJ2-3 and V is TRBV7-3; D perhaps matches TRBD2 (5 bases). This CDR3 comprises 16 residues. The germline V and J ends were trimmed by 1 base and 0 bases, with 11 bases remaining between them. Germline lookup yields CDR1 SGHTA and CDR2 FQGTGA. This CDR3 is CASSLNGETSTDTQYF. The CDR3 DNA is TGTGCCAGCAGCTTAAACGGGGAGACTAGCACAGATACGCAGTATTTT.

A few counts support this clonotype. The rearrangement uses TRBV10-3 and TRBJ2-3; D unclear. The CDR3 loop spans 12 amino acids. The V and J ends lost 4 bases and 4 bases respectively, with 6 bases between them. Per germline, CDR1 ENHRY and CDR2 SYGVKD. The CDR3 DNA sequence: TGTGCCATCAGTGGAGGACCAGATACGCAGTATTTT. Translation: CAISGGPDTQYF.

In its sample, this clonotype was seen many times. This clone may be a read error of a much larger clone one base away. The chain uses TRBV7-3 and TRBJ2-3; D is possibly TRBD2 (5 bases). CDR3 length: 15 residues. Trimming stripped 5 bases from V and 1 base from J, with 13 bases between. Per the germline V gene, CDR1 is SGHTA and CDR2 is FQGTGA. CDR3 sequence: CASSLVRAGTDTQYF. In nucleotides, the CDR3 is TGTGCCAGCAGCCTCGTTCGAGCGGGCACAGATACGCAGTATTTT.

The chain is built from TRBV5-1 and TRBJ1-2; TRBD1 matches 8 bases. V dropped 4 bases and J dropped 5; count of bases not matched to a gene: 4. Germline V gene sequence: CDR1 SGHRS, CDR2 YFSETQ. This CDR3 has 13 amino acids. CDR3 sequence: CASSGQGRYGYTF. CDR3 DNA: TGCGCCAGCAGCGGACAGGGCCGGTATGGCTACACCTTC.

The chain links TRBV11-2 to TRBJ2-7, with TRBD2 identical over 14 bases. This CDR3 comprises 16 residues. Germline V gene sequence: CDR1 SGHAT, CDR2 FQNNGV. The V segment lost 4 bases and the J segment 2 bases; nucleotides outside the gene matches: 4. CDR3 coding DNA: TGTGCCAGCAGCTACCAGACTAGCGGGAGGGCCTACGAGCAGTACTTC. Amino acids: CASSYQTSGRAYEQYF.

The chain joins TRBV29-1 to TRBJ2-7, with D unresolved. The germline V gene has CDR1 SQVTM and CDR2 ANQGSEA. The CDR3 is made up of 13 amino acids. V lost 4 bases and J 0 bases, leaving 10 bases between the germline ends. The CDR3 nucleotides are TGCAGCGTTGCTTATCGGAGCTCCTACGAGCAGTACTTC. This translates into CSVAYRSSYEQYF.

The V call is TRBV5-1, the J call TRBJ2-3, with 12 positions matching TRBD1. V dropped 6 bases and J dropped 4; count of bases not matched to a gene: 18. The CDR3 is made up of 19 amino acids. Per germline, CDR1 SGHRS and CDR2 YFSETQ. The CDR3 nucleotides are TGCGCCAGCAACTCGGGACAGGGGGCAGACATGTTTGCCCCAGATACGCAGTATTTT. Protein: CASNSGQGADMFAPDTQYF.

The chain uses TRBV29-1 and TRBJ2-1; no firm D call. Germline CDR1 SQVTM, CDR2 ANQGSEA. The CDR3 is 13 amino acids. Trimming stripped 5 bases from V and 5 bases from J, with 13 bases between. This CDR3 reads CSVLGLLDNEQFF. The CDR3 DNA follows: TGCAGCGTTTTGGGTTTACTTGACAATGAGCAGTTCTTC.